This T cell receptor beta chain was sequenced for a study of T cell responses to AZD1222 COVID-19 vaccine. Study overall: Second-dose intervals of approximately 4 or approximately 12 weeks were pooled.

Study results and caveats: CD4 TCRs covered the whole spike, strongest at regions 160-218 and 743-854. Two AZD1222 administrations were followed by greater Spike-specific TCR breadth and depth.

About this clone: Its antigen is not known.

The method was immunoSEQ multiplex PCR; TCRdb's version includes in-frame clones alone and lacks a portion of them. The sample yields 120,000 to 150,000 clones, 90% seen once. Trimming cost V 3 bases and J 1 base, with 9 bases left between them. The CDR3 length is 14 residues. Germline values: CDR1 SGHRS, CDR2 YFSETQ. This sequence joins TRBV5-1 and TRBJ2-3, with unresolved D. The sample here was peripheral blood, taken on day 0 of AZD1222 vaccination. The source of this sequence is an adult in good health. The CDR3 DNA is TGCGCCAGCAGCTCTCAGAGTGGCACAGATACGCAGTATTTT. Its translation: CASSSQSGTDTQYF.